These T cell receptor beta chains were read from a single sample in a study of T cells in Graves' hyperthyroidism and ophthalmopathy. Each CDR3 protein gets one entry after TCRdb re-called the multiplex PCR reads with MiXCR. The sample gives hundreds of thousands of distinct CDR3 sequences, roughly 20% of which show up once; about a sixth is in the top ten. What was sequenced was blood. The source is a woman aged 50 to 65 with Graves' hyperthyroidism that later progressed to Graves' ophthalmopathy. CDR3s include the opening cysteine and the closing phenylalanine or tryptophan. Each record gives: clone size, D gene, J gene, V gene, CDR3 protein, CDR3 DNA. The D gene is left open where the match is weak. A row's size may be missing; if present it is once, few, many or a size class.

>-|TRBD1|TRBJ2-6|TRBV5-1
CASSFTRGSGANVLTF
TGCGCCAGCAGCTTTACCAGGGGGTCTGGGGCCAACGTCCTGACTTTC
>many|-|TRBJ1-1|TRBV3-1
CASSKTGRTEAFF
TGTGCCAGCAGCAAAACTGGGCGCACTGAAGCTTTCTTT
>-|-|TRBJ2-4|TRBV5-8
CASSLFPKTKNIQYF
TGTGCCAGCAGCTTGTTTCCCAAAACTAAAAACATTCAGTACTTC
>-|-|TRBJ1-4|TRBV3-1
CASSQEKQFGEKLFF
TGTGCCAGCAGCCAAGAGAAGCAATTCGGTGAAAAACTGTTTTTT
>few|-|TRBJ1-5|TRBV19
CASSLEIVQPQHF
TGTGCCAGTAGTCTCGAGATCGTTCAGCCCCAGCATTTT
>few|TRBD1|TRBJ2-1|TRBV5-1
CASSLATGGPYNEQFF
TGCGCCAGCAGCTTGGCCACAGGGGGACCCTACAATGAGCAGTTCTTC
>-|TRBD2|TRBJ2-1|TRBV20-1
CSATWAGGNNEQFF
TGCAGTGCTACTTGGGCGGGGGGGAACAATGAGCAGTTCTTC
>-|TRBD1|TRBJ1-4|TRBV3-1
CASSQARGWREKLFF
TGTGCCAGCAGCCAGGCCAGGGGGTGGCGTGAAAAACTGTTTTTT
>-|TRBD1|TRBJ2-3|TRBV6-5
CASSYGAGGSADTQYF
TGTGCCAGCAGTTACGGGGCAGGGGGCTCAGCAGATACGCAGTATTTT
>few|-|TRBJ1-2|TRBV6-9
CASSYLPGANYGYTF
TGTGCCAGCAGTTATCTCCCAGGGGCGAACTATGGCTACACCTTC
>-|TRBD1|TRBJ1-2|TRBV27
CASSAWDRHGYTF
TGTGCCAGCAGTGCGTGGGACAGGCATGGCTACACCTTC
>many|TRBD1|TRBJ1-2|TRBV20-1
CSAEIGQGYGYTF
TGCAGTGCAGAAATAGGACAGGGTTATGGCTACACCTTC
>-|-|TRBJ1-1|TRBV29-1
CSVRSGGTTEAFF
TGCAGCGTGAGATCTGGGGGGACCACTGAAGCTTTCTTT
>few|-|TRBJ1-2|TRBV27
CASSSSWAESNYGYTF
TGTGCCAGCAGTTCATCCTGGGCAGAATCTAACTATGGCTACACCTTC
>once|TRBD1|TRBJ1-6|TRBV19
CASGTGMYNSPLHF
TGTGCCAGTGGGACAGGGATGTATAATTCACCCCTCCACTTT
>-|TRBD1|TRBJ1-1|TRBV6-5
CVSSYYDRVDTEAFF
TGTGTCAGCAGTTATTATGACAGGGTGGACACTGAAGCTTTCTTT
>many|-|TRBJ1-5|TRBV20-1
CSARPGSEGSNQPQHF
TGCAGTGCTAGACCGGGGTCCGAGGGGAGCAATCAGCCCCAGCATTTT
>many|-|TRBJ2-2|TRBV3-1
CASSQAKGELFF
TGTGCCAGCAGTCAGGCAAAGGGGGAGCTGTTTTTT
>-|-|TRBJ2-7|TRBV20-1
CSARRQISYEQYF
TGCAGTGCTAGACGGCAGATTTCCTACGAGCAGTACTTC
>-|-|TRBJ1-2|TRBV19
CASSISLRDGYTF
TGTGCCAGTAGTATATCTCTCAGGGATGGCTACACCTTC
>-|-|TRBJ1-2|TRBV19
CASAQLAGLYGYTF
TGTGCCAGTGCCCAACTCGCCGGGTTATACGGCTACACCTTC
>-|TRBD1|TRBJ1-1|TRBV7-9
CASSFLDRENTEVFF
TGTGCCAGCAGCTTCCTAGACAGGGAAAACACTGAAGTTTTCTTT
>many|-|TRBJ2-5|TRBV2
CASSVGGGGQETQYF
TGTGCCAGCAGTGTCGGGGGAGGGGGCCAAGAGACCCAGTACTTC
>few|-|TRBJ1-6|TRBV12-3/TRBV12-4
CASNSGTDNSPLHF
TGTGCCAGCAACTCCGGGACGGATAATTCACCCCTCCACTTT
>-|TRBD2|TRBJ2-1|TRBV12-3/TRBV12-4
CASSNSGLAGAGNEQFF
TGTGCCAGCAGTAACTCGGGACTAGCGGGGGCTGGGAATGAGCAGTTCTTC
>many|-|TRBJ1-1|TRBV6-1
CASSSSWSTEAFF
TGTGCCAGCAGCAGTTCTTGGAGCACTGAAGCTTTCTTT
>many|TRBD2|TRBJ2-5|TRBV9
CASTLAGDQETQYF
TGTGCCAGCACACTAGCGGGGGACCAAGAGACCCAGTACTTC
>many|TRBD2|TRBJ2-1|TRBV7-3
CASSLHSTSGLYNEQFF
TGTGCCAGCAGCCTTCACTCGACTAGCGGACTATACAATGAGCAGTTCTTC
>-|TRBD2|TRBJ2-7|TRBV19
CASRHWTTSGGAGEQYF
TGTGCCAGTAGACATTGGACAACCAGCGGGGGGGCAGGAGAGCAGTACTTC
>few|TRBD2|TRBJ2-5|TRBV19
CASRKAGASQETQYF
TGTGCCAGTAGAAAAGCGGGGGCCTCTCAAGAGACCCAGTACTTC
>-|-|TRBJ2-3|TRBV6-1
CASRERTGSTDTQYF
TGTGCCAGCAGGGAACGGACTGGCAGCACAGATACGCAGTATTTT
>many|-|TRBJ2-7|TRBV3-1
CASSQFYEQYF
TGTGCCAGCAGCCAATTCTACGAGCAGTACTTC
>few|-|TRBJ2-3|TRBV30
CAAGESTDTQYF
TGTGCCGCTGGGGAAAGCACAGATACGCAGTATTTT
>-|-|TRBJ1-1|TRBV20-1
CSGDGDTEAFF
TGCAGTGGGGACGGGGACACTGAAGCTTTCTTT
>-|-|TRBJ1-5|TRBV6-1
CASFAQSNQPQHF
TGTGCCAGCTTTGCACAGAGTAATCAGCCCCAGCATTTT
>many|-|TRBJ2-1|TRBV7-8
CASSYTGQGYNEQFF
TGTGCCAGCAGCTATACAGGGCAGGGGTACAATGAGCAGTTCTTC
>-|-|TRBJ2-7|TRBV29-1
CSVVGGNSYEQYF
TGCAGCGTTGTAGGAGGGAACTCCTACGAGCAGTACTTC
>few|TRBD1|TRBJ1-1|TRBV20-1
CSASPRQGGTEAFF
TGCAGTGCTAGTCCAAGACAGGGGGGGACTGAAGCTTTCTTT
>few|TRBD2|TRBJ2-3|TRBV6-2/TRBV6-3
CASRLAGGSTDTQYF
TGTGCCAGCAGACTAGCGGGGGGCAGCACAGATACGCAGTATTTT
>many|TRBD2|TRBJ2-3|TRBV5-8
CASSTGLAPPDTQYF
TGTGCCAGCAGCACGGGACTAGCTCCCCCAGATACGCAGTATTTT
>-|-|TRBJ1-1|TRBV12-3/TRBV12-4
CASSRDVSGTEAFF
TGTGCCAGCAGTAGAGACGTAAGTGGGACTGAAGCTTTCTTT
>-|-|TRBJ2-6|TRBV9
CASSSSPGMDSGANVLTF
TGTGCCAGCAGCTCCAGCCCCGGTATGGACTCTGGGGCCAACGTCCTGACTTTC
>few|TRBD1|TRBJ1-1|TRBV9
CASSAPGTGLRTEAFF
TGTGCCAGCAGCGCCCCCGGGACAGGGTTGAGGACTGAAGCTTTCTTT
>few|-|TRBJ1-5|TRBV12-3/TRBV12-4
CASSSHAGGQPQHF
TGTGCCAGCAGCTCACATGCGGGGGGGCAGCCCCAGCATTTT
>few|TRBD1|TRBJ1-4|TRBV27
CASSRTGALEKLFF
TGTGCCAGCAGCAGGACAGGGGCGCTTGAAAAACTGTTTTTT
>many|-|TRBJ2-5|TRBV11-2
CASSANRAQETQYF
TGTGCCAGCAGCGCCAACAGGGCCCAGGAGACCCAGTACTTC
>-|-|TRBJ1-2|TRBV7-9
CASSWDIILYGYTF
TGTGCCAGCAGCTGGGACATCATTCTCTATGGCTACACCTTC
>-|-|TRBJ1-5|TRBV19
CASSQWSHQPQHF
TGTGCCAGTAGTCAATGGAGTCATCAGCCCCAGCATTTT
>many|-|TRBJ1-1|TRBV6-6
CASSYDYRVGSEAFF
TGTGCCAGCAGTTACGACTACAGGGTTGGCTCTGAAGCTTTCTTT
>-|TRBD2|TRBJ2-5|TRBV6-9
CASSYVLAGVEETQYF
TGTGCCAGCAGTTACGTGCTAGCGGGAGTGGAAGAGACCCAGTACTTC
>-|-|TRBJ2-3|TRBV20-1
CSAIRTTSTDTQYF
TGCAGTGCTATTAGGACGACAAGCACAGATACGCAGTATTTT
>many|TRBD2|TRBJ2-1|TRBV12-3/TRBV12-4
CASSLRGRGGPYNEQFF
TGTGCCAGCAGTTTAAGGGGTCGGGGGGGCCCCTACAATGAGCAGTTCTTC
>-|-|TRBJ2-3|TRBV20-1
CSALRPTERTDTQYF
TGCAGTGCACTGCGACCCACCGAACGCACAGATACGCAGTATTTT
>few|TRBD1|TRBJ1-1|TRBV20-1
CSARGDREATEAFF
TGCAGTGCTAGAGGGGACAGGGAGGCGACTGAAGCTTTCTTT